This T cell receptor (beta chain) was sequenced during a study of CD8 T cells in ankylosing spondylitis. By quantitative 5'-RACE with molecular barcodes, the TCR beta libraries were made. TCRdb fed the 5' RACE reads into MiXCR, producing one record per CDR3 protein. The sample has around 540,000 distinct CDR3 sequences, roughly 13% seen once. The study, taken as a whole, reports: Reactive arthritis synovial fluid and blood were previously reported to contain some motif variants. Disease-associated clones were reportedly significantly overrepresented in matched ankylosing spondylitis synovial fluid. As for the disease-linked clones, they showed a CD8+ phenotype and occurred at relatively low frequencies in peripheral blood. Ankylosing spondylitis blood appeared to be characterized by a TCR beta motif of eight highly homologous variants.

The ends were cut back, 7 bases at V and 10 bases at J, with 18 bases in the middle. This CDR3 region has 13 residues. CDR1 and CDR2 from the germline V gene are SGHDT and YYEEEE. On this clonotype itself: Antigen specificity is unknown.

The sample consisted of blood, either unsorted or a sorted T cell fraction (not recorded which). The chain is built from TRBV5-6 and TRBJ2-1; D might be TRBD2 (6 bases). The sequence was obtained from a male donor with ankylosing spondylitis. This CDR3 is CASALEGKGEQFF. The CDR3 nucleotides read TGTGCCAGCGCGTTGGAGGGTAAAGGCGAGCAGTTCTTC.